The 9 T cell receptor beta chains below were found in one sample sequenced in a study of tumor-infiltrating lymphocytes in oesophageal squamous cell carcinoma. TCRdb re-analysed the PCR reads in MiXCR, keeping a single row per CDR3 protein. The sample lists just under 20,000 distinct CDR3 sequences, roughly 39% seen once, with about 10% in the top ten. The sample consisted of normal esophageal tissue next to the tumor. The receptors here all came from a male donor with esophageal squamous cell carcinoma.

J is TRBJ2-1 and V is TRBV7-2; 12 bases are a match to TRBD2. The germline V gene encodes CDR1 SGHTA and CDR2 FQGNSA. V dropped 2 bases and J dropped 4; count of bases not matched to a gene: 9. The CDR3 spans 18 residues. CDR3 DNA: TGTGCCAGCAGCTTAATGGATGGACTAGCGGGGCCATACAATGAGCAGTTCTTC. The encoded protein is CASSLMDGLAGPYNEQFF.

The V gene is TRBV7-2, the J gene TRBJ2-3; 12 positions match TRBD2. The CDR3 covers 16 residues. J lost 13 bases, V lost 3 bases, and 14 bases had no gene match. Germline V gene sequence: CDR1 SGHTA, CDR2 FQGNSA. CDR3 in DNA: TGTGCCAGCAGCTTTTATCTAGCGGGAGGGGGCCCTCGGGAGTATTTT. Protein: CASSFYLAGGGPREYF.

A word on this clonotype: The final CDR3 position lacks the conserved phenylalanine or tryptophan, pointing to a likely read error. No DNA is shown, since the ends of the CDR3 on it are uncertain; the CDR3 is the one TCRdb lists. This sequence joins TRBV7-3 and TRBJ1-6. Termini included, the CDR3 measures 15 amino acids. Germline CDR1 and CDR2: SGHTA and FQGTGA. The CDR3 protein is CASSASGNNEQFFGA.

This clonotype was counted a few times. A much larger clone sits a single nucleotide away, making a read error possible. The gene calls are TRBV12-5 and TRBJ2-4; D gene ambiguous. This CDR3 comprises 12 residues. Germline assignment: CDR1 LGHNT and CDR2 FRNRAP. The V end was cut by 7 bases, the J end by 13 bases, with 17 bases between. The CDR3 DNA is TGTGCTAGTGTTCGGGCCTACAATGAGCAGTACTTC. Translating gives CASVRAYNEQYF.

The rearrangement links TRBV20-1 to TRBJ2-1, with D perhaps matching TRBD2 (6 bases). This CDR3 comprises 15 residues. The V end lost 3 bases, the J end lost 10 bases, and 22 bases lay between the germline ends. Germline V lookup: CDR1 DFQATT, CDR2 SNEGSKA (reference sequence). CDR3 residues: CSASHPSGLEREQFF. The CDR3 DNA sequence: TGCAGTGCTAGCCACCCCAGCGGGTTAGAACGAGAGCAGTTCTTC.

This clonotype was recorded at least ten times. This chain joins TRBV10-3 and TRBJ2-2; 9 bases line up with TRBD2. CDR3 length: 16 residues. Germline V lookup: CDR1 ENHRY, CDR2 SYGVKD. Unmatched junction bases numbered 7, after V lost 4 bases and J lost 4 bases. As DNA, the CDR3 is TGTGCCATCAGTGCTCTAGCGGGATCGACCACCGGGGAGCTGTTTTTT. Translated: CAISALAGSTTGELFF.

This clonotype was counted once. The chain links TRBV28 to TRBJ2-7; D gene uncertain. This CDR3 is built from 17 residues. The germline CDR1 and CDR2 sequences are MDHEN and SYDVKM. Trimming took off 4 bases at V and 3 bases at J, with 22 bases between the two ends. CDR3 amino acids: CASSSPMMVVENYEQYF. As DNA, the CDR3 is TGTGCCAGCAGTTCCCCCATGATGGTCGTGGAAAACTACGAGCAGTACTTC.

The rearrangement joins TRBV5-6 to TRBJ2-7; weak D call: TRBD2 (6 bases). The CDR3 length is 14 residues. V was shortened by 0 bases and J by 7 bases, with 14 bases between the two germline ends. The germline V gene has CDR1 SGHDT and CDR2 YYEEEE. CDR3 coding DNA: TGTGCCAGCAGCTTGGGGCTAGCGATGGGAGAGCAGTACTTC. Translating it yields CASSLGLAMGEQYF.

The rearrangement joins TRBV7-6 to TRBJ2-3; D call uncertain. The tail of the sequence fits TRBJ2-7 better, so the J call may be wrong. The CDR3 spans 14 residues. Germline CDR1 is SGHVS and CDR2 is FNYEAQ. The CDR3 sequence is CASSLGYGRGEQYF. CDR3 sequence (DNA): TGTGCCAGCAGCTTAGGGTACGGACGCGGCGAGCAGTACTTC.